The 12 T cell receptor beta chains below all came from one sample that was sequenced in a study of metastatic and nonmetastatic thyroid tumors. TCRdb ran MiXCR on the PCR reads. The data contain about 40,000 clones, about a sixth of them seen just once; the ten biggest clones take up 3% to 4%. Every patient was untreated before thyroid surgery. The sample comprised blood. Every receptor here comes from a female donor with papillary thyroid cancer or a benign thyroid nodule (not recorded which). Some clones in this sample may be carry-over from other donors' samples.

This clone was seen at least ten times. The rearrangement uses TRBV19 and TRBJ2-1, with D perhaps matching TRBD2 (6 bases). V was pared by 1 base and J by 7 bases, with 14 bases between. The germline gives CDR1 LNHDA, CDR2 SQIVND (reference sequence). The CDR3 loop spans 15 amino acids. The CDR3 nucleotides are TGTGCCAGTAGTATAGGCGGGGACTTCCAGAATGAGCAGTTCTTC. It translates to CASSIGGDFQNEQFF.

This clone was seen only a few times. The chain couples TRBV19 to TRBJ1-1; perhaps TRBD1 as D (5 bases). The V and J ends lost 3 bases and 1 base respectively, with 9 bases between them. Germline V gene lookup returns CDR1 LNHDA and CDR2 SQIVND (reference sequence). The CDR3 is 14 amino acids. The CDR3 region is CASSIGQGNTEAFF. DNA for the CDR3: TGTGCCAGTAGTATTGGGCAGGGGAACACTGAAGCTTTCTTT.

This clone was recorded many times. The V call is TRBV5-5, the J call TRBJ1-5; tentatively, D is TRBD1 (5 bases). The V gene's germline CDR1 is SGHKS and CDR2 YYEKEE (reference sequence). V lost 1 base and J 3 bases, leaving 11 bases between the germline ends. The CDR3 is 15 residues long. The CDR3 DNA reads TGTGCCAGCAGCTTGTCCAGGGTTTTCAATCAGCCCCAGCATTTT. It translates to CASSLSRVFNQPQHF.

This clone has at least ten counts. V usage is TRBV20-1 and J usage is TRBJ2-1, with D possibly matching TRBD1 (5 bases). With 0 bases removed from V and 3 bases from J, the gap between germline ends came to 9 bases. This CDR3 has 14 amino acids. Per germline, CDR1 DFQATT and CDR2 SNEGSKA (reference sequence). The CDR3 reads CSARDRVHYNEQFF. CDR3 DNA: TGCAGTGCTAGAGACAGGGTACACTACAATGAGCAGTTCTTC.

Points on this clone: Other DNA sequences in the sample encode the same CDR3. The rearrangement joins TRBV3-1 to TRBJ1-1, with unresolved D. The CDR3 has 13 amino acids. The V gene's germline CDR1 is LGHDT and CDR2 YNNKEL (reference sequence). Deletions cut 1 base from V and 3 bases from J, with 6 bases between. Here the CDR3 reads CASSQGLYTEAFF. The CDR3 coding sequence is TGTGCCAGCAGCCAAGGTTTATACACTGAAGCTTTCTTT.

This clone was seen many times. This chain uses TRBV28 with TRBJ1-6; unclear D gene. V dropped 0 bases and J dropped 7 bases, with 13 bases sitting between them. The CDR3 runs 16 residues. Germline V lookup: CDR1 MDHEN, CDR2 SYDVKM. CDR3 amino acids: CASSLWTVGPNSPLHF. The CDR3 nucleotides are TGTGCCAGCAGTTTATGGACCGTTGGGCCAAATTCACCCCTCCACTTT.

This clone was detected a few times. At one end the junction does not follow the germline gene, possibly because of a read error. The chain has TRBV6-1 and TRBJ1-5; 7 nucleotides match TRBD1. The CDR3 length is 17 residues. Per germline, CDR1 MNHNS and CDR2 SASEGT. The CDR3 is CDSSEGRSGQNNQHQHF. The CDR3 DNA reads TGTGACAGCAGTGAAGGCCGTTCGGGACAGAATAATCAGCACCAGCATTTT.

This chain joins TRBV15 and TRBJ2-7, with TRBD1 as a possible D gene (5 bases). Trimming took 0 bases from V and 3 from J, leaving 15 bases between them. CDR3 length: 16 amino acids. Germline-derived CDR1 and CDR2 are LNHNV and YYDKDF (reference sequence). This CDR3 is CATSRDYMTAHYEQYF. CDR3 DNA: TGTGCCACCAGCAGAGATTACATGACAGCCCACTACGAGCAGTACTTC.

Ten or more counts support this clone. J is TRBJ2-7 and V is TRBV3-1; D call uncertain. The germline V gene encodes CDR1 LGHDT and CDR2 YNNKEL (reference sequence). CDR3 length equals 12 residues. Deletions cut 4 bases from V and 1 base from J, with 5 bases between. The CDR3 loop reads CASSRGSYEQYF. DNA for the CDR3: TGTGCCAGCAGCCGAGGATCCTACGAGCAGTACTTC.

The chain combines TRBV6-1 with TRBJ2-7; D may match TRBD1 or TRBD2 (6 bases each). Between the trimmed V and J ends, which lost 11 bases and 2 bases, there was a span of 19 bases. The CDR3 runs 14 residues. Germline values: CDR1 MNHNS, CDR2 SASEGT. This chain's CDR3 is CAGRDDRFPYEQYF. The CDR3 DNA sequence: TGTGCCGGGCGGGACGACAGGTTCCCCTACGAGCAGTACTTC.

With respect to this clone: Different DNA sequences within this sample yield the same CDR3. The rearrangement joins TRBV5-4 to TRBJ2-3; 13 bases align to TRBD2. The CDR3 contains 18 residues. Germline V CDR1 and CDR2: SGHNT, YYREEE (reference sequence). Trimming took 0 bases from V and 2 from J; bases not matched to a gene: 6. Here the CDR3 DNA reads TGTGCCAGCAGCTTGGGGACTAGCGGGGGCGTCTTCACAGATACGCAGTATTTT. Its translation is CASSLGTSGGVFTDTQYF.

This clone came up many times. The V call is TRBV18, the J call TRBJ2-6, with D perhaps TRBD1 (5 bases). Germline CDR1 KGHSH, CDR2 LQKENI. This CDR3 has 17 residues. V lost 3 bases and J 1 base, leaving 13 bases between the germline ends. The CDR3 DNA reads TGTGCCAGCTCACCCGCGACAGCGCTTTCTGGGGCCAACGTCCTGACTTTC. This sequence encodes CASSPATALSGANVLTF.